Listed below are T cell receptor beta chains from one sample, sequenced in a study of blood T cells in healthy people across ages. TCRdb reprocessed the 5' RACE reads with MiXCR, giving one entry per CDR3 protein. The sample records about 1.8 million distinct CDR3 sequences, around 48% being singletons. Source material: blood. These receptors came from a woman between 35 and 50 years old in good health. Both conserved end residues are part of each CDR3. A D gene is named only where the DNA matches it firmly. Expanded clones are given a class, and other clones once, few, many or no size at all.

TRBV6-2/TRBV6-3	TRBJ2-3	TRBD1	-	TGTGCCAGCAGTGCCGGGACAGGGAGCACAGATACGCAGTATTTT	CASSAGTGSTDTQYF
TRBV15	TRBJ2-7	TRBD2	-	TGTGCCACCAGCAAAGGACTAGCGGGACCCTCCTACGAGCAGTACTTC	CATSKGLAGPSYEQYF
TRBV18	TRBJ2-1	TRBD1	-	TGTGCCAGCTCACCCCTAGACAGGGGCGGATACAATGAGCAGTTCTTC	CASSPLDRGGYNEQFF
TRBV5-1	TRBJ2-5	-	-	TGCGCCAGCAGCTTGGTAGGACAGTACCAAGAGACCCAGTACTTC	CASSLVGQYQETQYF
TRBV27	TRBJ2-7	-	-	TGTGCCAGCAGTTTATATGGGGACACGGGACTCTACGAGCAGTACTTC	CASSLYGDTGLYEQYF
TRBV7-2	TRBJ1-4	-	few	TGTGCCAGCAGCCCGAGGGGACTCGCAACTAATGAAAAACTGTTTTTT	CASSPRGLATNEKLFF
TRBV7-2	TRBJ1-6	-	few	TGTGCCAGCAGCCTAGGGATTGGAGGTTCACCCCTCCACTTT	CASSLGIGGSPLHF
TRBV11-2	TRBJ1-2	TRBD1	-	TGTGCCAGCAGTCTTACCGTGGGACAGGGCCACTATGGCTACACCTTC	CASSLTVGQGHYGYTF
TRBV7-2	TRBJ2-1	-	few	TGTGCCAGCATGGTAGCTTTCCGGGGGTACAATGAGCAGTTCTTC	CASMVAFRGYNEQFF
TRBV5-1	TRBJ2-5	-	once	TGCGCCAGCAGCTTCGGGACTCACGTAAACAATGAGCAGTACTTC	CASSFGTHVNNEQYF
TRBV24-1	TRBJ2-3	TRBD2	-	TGTGCCACCAGAGGACTAGCGGGGGGAAGCACAGATACGCAGTATTTT	CATRGLAGGSTDTQYF
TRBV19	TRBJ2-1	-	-	TGTGCCAGTAGTATAGAGGTGGCAGCGAATGAGCAGTTCTTC	CASSIEVAANEQFF
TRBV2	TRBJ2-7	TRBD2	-	TGTGCCAGCATGAAGGGACTAGGAGGTTACGAGCAGTACTTC	CASMKGLGGYEQYF
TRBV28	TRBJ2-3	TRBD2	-	TGTGCCAGCAGTATCACTAGCGGGGGGGGAGCAGATACGCAGTATTTT	CASSITSGGGADTQYF
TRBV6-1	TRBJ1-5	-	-	TGTGCCAGCAGTGAGGGGGGACCCCGGCCCCAGCATTTT	CASSEGGPRPQHF
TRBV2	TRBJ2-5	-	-	TGTGCCAGCAGTGGTCAACAGATCCAAGAGACCCAGTACTTC	CASSGQQIQETQYF
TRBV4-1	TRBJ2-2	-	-	TGCGCCAGCAGCCAAGAACCCGACACCGGGGAGCTGTTTTTT	CASSQEPDTGELFF
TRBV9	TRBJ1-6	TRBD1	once	TGTGCCAGCAGCGAGGACAGGGGGCGGTCACCCCTCCACTTT	CASSEDRGRSPLHF
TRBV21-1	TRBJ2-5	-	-	TGTGCCAGCAGCGCCCGGGACAGGGGTTCTGAGACCCAGTACTTC	CASSARDRGSETQYF
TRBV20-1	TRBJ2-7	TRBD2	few	TGCAGCGCTAGCGGGGGGGCCTACAATGAGCAGTACTTC	CSASGGAYNEQYF